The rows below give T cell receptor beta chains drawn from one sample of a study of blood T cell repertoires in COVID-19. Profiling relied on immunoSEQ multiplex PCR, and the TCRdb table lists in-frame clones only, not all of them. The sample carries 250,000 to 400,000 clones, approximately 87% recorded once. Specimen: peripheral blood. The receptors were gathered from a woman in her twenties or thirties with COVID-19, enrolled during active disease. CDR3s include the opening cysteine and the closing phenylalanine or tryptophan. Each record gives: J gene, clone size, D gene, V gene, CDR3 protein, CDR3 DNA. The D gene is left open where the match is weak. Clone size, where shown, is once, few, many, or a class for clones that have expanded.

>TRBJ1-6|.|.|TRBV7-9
CASSPDGFYSPLHF
TGTGCCAGCAGCCCCGACGGGTTTTATTCACCCCTCCACTTT
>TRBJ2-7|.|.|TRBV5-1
CASSFHLSSGYEQYF
TGCGCCAGCAGCTTCCACCTAAGTAGTGGCTACGAGCAGTACTTC
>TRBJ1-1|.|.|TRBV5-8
CASSLRGTEAFF
TGTGCCAGCAGCTTAAGGGGAACTGAAGCTTTCTTT
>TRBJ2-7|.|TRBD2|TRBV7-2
CASRLAGGGHEQYF
TGTGCCAGCAGGTTAGCGGGAGGAGGCCACGAGCAGTACTTC
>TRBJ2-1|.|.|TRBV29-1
CSVVESSYNEQFF
TGCAGCGTGGTCGAGAGCTCCTACAATGAGCAGTTCTTC
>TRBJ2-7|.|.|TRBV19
CASSMDWSYEQYF
TGTGCCAGTAGTATGGACTGGTCCTACGAGCAGTACTTC
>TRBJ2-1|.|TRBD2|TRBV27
CASSGDGTSGLDFYNEQFF
TGTGCCAGCAGTGGGGACGGGACTAGCGGACTCGACTTCTACAATGAGCAGTTCTTC
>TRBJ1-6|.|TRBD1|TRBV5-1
CASSFPDRDNSPLHF
TGCGCCAGCAGCTTCCCGGACAGGGATAATTCACCCCTCCACTTT
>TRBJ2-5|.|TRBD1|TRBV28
CASTSPTGGVETQYF
TGTGCCAGCACCTCCCCGACAGGGGGCGTGGAGACCCAGTACTTC
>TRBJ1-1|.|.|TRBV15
CATSREGVSTEAFF
TGTGCCACCAGCAGAGAAGGGGTGAGCACTGAAGCTTTCTTT
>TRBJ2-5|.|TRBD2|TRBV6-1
CASSVRTSGTQETQYF
TGTGCCAGCAGTGTGCGGACTAGCGGGACCCAAGAGACCCAGTACTTC
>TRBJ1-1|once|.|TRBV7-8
CASSFEQGVNVGAFF
TGTGCCAGCAGCTTCGAGCAGGGCGTGAATGTGGGGGCTTTCTTT
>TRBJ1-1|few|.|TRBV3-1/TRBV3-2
CASSRIQGNTEAFF
TGTGCCAGCAGCCGAATACAGGGGAACACTGAAGCTTTCTTT
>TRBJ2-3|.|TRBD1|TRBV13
CASSSTAPQGATDTQYF
TGTGCCAGCAGCTCAACCGCCCCACAGGGGGCGACAGATACGCAGTATTTT
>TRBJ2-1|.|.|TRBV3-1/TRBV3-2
CASSLTPVGREQFF
TGTGCCAGCAGCCTGACTCCTGTTGGCCGTGAGCAGTTCTTC
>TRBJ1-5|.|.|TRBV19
CASNPIFRANQPQHF
TGTGCCAGTAACCCGATCTTTCGCGCGAATCAGCCCCAGCATTTT
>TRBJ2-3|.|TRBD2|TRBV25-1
CASSAAGTSGTDTQYF
TGTGCCAGCAGTGCAGCCGGGACTAGCGGCACAGATACGCAGTATTTT
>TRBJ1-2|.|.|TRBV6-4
CASSDSRQGHGYTF
TGTGCCAGCAGTGACTCGAGGCAGGGGCATGGCTACACCTTC
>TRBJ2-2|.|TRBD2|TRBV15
CATSAGLAIAGELFF
TGTGCCACCAGCGCGGGACTAGCTATCGCCGGGGAGCTGTTTTTT
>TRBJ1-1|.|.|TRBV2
CASSEAGTTSRSEAFF
TGTGCCAGCAGTGAAGCGGGGACTACCAGTCGGTCTGAAGCTTTCTTT
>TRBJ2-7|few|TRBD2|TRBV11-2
CASSSQGGLAAEKPYEQYF
TGTGCCAGCAGCTCCCAGGGTGGACTAGCGGCTGAAAAACCCTACGAGCAGTACTTC
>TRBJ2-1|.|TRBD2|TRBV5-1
CASKRDHNEQFF
TGCGCCAGTAAGCGGGACCACAATGAGCAGTTCTTC
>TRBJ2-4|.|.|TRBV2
CASSDQQAKNIQYF
TGTGCCAGCAGTGATCAACAGGCCAAAAACATTCAGTACTTC